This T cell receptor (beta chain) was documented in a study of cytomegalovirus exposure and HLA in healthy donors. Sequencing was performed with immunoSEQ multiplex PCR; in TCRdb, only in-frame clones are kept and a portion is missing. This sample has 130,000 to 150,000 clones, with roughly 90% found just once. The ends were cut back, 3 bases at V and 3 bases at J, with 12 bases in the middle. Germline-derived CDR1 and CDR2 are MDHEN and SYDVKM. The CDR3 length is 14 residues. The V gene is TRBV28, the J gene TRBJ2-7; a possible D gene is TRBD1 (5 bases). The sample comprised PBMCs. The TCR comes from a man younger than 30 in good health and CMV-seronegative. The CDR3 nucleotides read TGTGCCAGCAGTTTCGTTGCAGGGAACTACGAGCAGTACTTC. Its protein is CASSFVAGNYEQYF.